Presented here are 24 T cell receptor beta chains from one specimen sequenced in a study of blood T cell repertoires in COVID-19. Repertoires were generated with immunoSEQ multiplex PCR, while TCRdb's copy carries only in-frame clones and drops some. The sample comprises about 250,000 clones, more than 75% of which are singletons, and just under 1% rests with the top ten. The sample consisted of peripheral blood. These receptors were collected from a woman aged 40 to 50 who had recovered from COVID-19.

The CDR3: CASSLRASGGTGELFF. The CDR3 DNA is TGCGCCAGCAGCTTGCGCGCTAGCGGTGGGACCGGGGAGCTGTTTTTT. The rearrangement uses TRBV5-1 and TRBJ2-2; 7 nucleotides line up with TRBD2. V was clipped by 1 base and J by 5 bases; unmatched bases: 8. There are 16 residues in the CDR3. CDR1 and CDR2 from the germline V gene are SGHRS and YFSETQ.

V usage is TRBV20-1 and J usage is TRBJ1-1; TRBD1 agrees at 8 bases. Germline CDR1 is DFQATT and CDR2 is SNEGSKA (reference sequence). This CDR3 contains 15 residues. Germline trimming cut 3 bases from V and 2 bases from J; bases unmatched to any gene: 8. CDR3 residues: CSASRGQGANTEAFF. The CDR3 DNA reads TGCAGTGCTAGTAGGGGGCAGGGGGCCAACACTGAAGCTTTCTTT.

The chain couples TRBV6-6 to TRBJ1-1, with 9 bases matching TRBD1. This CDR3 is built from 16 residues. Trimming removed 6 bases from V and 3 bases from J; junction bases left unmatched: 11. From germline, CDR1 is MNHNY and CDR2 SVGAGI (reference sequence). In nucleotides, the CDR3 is TGTGCCAGCAGCCGTGGGACAGGGCACACAGACACTGAAGCTTTCTTT. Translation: CASSRGTGHTDTEAFF.

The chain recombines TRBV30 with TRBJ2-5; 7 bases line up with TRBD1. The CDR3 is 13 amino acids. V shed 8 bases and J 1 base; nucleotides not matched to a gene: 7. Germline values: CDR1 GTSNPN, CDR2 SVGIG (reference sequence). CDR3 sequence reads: CATLGQFQETQYF. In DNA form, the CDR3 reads TGTGCCACCTTGGGACAGTTCCAAGAGACCCAGTACTTC.

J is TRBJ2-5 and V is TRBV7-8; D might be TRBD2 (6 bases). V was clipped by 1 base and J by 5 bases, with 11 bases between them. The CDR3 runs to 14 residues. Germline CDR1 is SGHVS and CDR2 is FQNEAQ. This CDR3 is CASSLVRGAETQYF. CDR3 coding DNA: TGTGCCAGCAGCTTAGTGCGGGGAGCGGAGACCCAGTACTTC.

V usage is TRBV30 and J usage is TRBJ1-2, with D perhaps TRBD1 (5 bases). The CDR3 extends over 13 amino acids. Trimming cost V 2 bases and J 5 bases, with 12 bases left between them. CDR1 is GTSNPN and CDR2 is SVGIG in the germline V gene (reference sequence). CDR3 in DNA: TGTGCCTGGAGTTACGGGGGGGGATATGGCTACACCTTC. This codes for CAWSYGGGYGYTF.

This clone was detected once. This CDR3 reads CAISSRVMNTEAFF. The CDR3 DNA is TGTGCCATCAGTAGCAGGGTCATGAACACTGAAGCTTTCTTT. The chain recombines TRBV10-3 with TRBJ1-1; tentative D call: TRBD1 (5 bases). The CDR3 length is 14 residues. Germline loops: CDR1 ENHRY, CDR2 SYGVKD. Trimming shortened V by 5 bases and J by 0 bases, and 10 bases separated the two germline ends.

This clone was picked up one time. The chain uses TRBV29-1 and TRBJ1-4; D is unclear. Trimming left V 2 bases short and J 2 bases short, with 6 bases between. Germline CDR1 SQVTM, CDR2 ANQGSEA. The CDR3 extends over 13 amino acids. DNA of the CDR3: TGCAGCGTTGAATTGGCTACTAATGAAAAACTGTTTTTT. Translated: CSVELATNEKLFF.

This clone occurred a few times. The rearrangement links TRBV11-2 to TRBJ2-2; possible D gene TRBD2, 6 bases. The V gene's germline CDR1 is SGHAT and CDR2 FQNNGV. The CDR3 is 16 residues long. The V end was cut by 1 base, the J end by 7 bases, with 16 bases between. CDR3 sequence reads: CASSLGRMAGSGELFF. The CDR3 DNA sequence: TGTGCCAGCAGCTTAGGGCGGATGGCGGGAAGCGGGGAGCTGTTTTTT. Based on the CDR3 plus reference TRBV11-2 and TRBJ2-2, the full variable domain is EAGVAQSPRYKIIEKRQSVAFWCNPISGHATLYWYQQILGQGPKLLIQFQNNGVVDDSQLPKDRFSAERLKGVDSTLKIQPAKLEDSAVYLCASSLGRMAGSGELFFGEGSRLTVL.

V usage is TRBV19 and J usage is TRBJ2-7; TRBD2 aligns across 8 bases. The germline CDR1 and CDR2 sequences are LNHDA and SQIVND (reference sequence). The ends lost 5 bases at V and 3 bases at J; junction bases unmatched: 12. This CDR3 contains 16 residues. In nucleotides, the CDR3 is TGTGCCAGTAGTCCCCTTGCGGGAGGACGGGTCTACGAGCAGTACTTC. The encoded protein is CASSPLAGGRVYEQYF.

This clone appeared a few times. CDR3 coding DNA: TGCGCCAGCAGCCAGGCGGGAGGCCAGTATTTT. It specifies CASSQAGGQYF. This chain links TRBV4-1 with TRBJ2-3, with TRBD2 matching 8 bases. V shed 3 bases, J shed 12 bases, and the junction held 2 bases outside the gene matches. CDR3 length: 11 amino acids. Germline CDR1 and CDR2: MGHRA and YSYEKL.

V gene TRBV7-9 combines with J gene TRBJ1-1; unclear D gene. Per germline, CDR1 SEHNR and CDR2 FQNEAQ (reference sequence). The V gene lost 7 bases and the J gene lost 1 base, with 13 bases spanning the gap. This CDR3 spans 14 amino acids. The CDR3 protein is CASMGDTRNTEAFF. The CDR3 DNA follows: TGTGCCAGCATGGGTGACACTCGGAACACTGAAGCTTTCTTT. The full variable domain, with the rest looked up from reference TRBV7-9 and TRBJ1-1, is DTGVSQNPRHKITKRGQNVTFRCDPISEHNRLYWYRQTLGQGPEFLTYFQNEAQLEKSRLLSDRFSAERPKGSFSTLEIQRTEQGDSAMYLCASMGDTRNTEAFFGQGTRLTVV.

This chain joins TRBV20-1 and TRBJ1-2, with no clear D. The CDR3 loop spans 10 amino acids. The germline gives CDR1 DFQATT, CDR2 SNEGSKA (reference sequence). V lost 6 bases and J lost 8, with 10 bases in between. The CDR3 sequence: CSALFRGYTF. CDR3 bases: TGCAGTGCCCTCTTTCGGGGCTACACCTTC.

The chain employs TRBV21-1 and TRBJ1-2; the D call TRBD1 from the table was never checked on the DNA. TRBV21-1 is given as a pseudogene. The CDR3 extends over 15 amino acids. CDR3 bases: TGTGCCAGCAGTAACAGGGGAAGGGATTCCGGAGGCTACACCTTC. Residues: CASSNRGRDSGGYTF.

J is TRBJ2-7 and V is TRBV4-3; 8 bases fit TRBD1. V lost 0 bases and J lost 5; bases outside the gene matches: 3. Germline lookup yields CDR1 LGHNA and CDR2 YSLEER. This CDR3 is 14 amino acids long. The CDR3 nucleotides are TGCGCCAGCAGCCAAGAAGGCAGGGGGCACGAGCAGTACTTC. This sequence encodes CASSQEGRGHEQYF.

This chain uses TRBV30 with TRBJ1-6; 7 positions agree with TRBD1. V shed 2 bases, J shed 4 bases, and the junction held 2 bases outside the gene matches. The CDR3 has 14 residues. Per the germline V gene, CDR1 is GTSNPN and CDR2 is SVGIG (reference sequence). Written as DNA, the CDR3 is TGTGCCTGGAGTTGGGACAGTTATAATTCACCCCTCCACTTT. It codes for CAWSWDSYNSPLHF.

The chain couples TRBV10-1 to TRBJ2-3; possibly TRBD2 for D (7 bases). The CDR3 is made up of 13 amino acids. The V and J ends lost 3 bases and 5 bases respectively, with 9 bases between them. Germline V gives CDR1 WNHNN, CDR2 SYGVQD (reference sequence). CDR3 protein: CASSEGGEDTQYF. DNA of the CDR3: TGCGCCAGCAGTGAAGGGGGGGAAGATACGCAGTATTTT.

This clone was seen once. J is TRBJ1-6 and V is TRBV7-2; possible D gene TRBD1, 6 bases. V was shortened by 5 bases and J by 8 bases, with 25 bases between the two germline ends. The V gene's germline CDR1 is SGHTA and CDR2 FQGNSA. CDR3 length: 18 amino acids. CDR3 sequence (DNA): TGTGCCAGCAGCCAAAGGGGGTGGGCCTCGGGTCTCGATTCACCCCTCCACTTT. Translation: CASSQRGWASGLDSPLHF. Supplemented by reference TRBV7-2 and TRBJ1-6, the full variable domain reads GAGVSQSPSNKVTEKGKDVELRCDPISGHTALYWYRQSLGQGLEFLIYFQGNSAPDKSGLPSDRFSAERTGGSVSTLTIQRTQQEDSAVYLCASSQRGWASGLDSPLHFGNGTRLTVT.

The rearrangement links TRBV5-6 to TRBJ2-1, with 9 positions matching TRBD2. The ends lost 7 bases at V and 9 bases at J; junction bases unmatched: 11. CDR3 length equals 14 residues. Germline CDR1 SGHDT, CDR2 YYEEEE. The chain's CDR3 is CASHGTSPTVEQFF. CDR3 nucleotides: TGTGCCAGCCACGGGACTAGCCCTACCGTTGAGCAGTTCTTC.

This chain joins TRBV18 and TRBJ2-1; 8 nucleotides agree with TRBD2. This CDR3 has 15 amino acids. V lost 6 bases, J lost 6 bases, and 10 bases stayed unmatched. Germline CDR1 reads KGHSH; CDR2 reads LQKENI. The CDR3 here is CASSTGSGSPNEQFF. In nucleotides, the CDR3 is TGTGCCAGCTCCACGGGGAGCGGGAGCCCCAATGAGCAGTTCTTC.

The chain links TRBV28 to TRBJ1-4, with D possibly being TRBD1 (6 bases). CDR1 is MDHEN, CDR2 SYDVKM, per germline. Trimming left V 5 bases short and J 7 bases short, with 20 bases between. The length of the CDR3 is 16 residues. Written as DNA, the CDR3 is TGTGCCAGCAGTGCACGCCGGCAGGGGCTGGGTGAAAAACTGTTTTTT. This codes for CASSARRQGLGEKLFF. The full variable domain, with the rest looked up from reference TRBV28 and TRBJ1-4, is DVKVTQSSRYLVKRTGEKVFLECVQDMDHENMFWYRQDPGLGLRLIYFSYDVKMKEKGDIPEGYSVSREKKERFSLILESASTNQTSMYLCASSARRQGLGEKLFFGSGTQLSVL.

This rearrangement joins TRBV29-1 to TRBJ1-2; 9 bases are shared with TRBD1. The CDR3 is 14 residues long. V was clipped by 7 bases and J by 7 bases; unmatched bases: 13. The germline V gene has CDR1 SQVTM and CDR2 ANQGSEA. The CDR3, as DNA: TGCAGCGCCCAGGACAGGGGTGGAGAGGGTGGCTACACCTTC. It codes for CSAQDRGGEGGYTF. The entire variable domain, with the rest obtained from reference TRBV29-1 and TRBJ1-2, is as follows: SAVISQKPSRDICQRGTSLTIQCQVDSQVTMMFWYRQQPGQSLTLIATANQGSEATYESGFVIDKFPISRPNLTFSTLTVSNMSPEDSSIYLCSAQDRGGEGGYTFGSGTRLTVV.

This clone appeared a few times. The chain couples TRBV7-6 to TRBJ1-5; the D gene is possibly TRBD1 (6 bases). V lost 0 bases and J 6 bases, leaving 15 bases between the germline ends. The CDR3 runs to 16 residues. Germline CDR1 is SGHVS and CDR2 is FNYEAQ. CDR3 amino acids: CASSLASGGRGQPQHF. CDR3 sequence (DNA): TGTGCCAGCAGCTTAGCGTCCGGGGGGCGCGGTCAGCCCCAGCATTTT. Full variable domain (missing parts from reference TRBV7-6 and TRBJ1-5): GAGVSQSPRYKVTKRGQDVALRCDPISGHVSLYWYRQALGQGPEFLTYFNYEAQQDKSGLPNDRFSAERPEGSISTLTIQRTEQRDSAMYRCASSLASGGRGQPQHFGDGTRLSIL.

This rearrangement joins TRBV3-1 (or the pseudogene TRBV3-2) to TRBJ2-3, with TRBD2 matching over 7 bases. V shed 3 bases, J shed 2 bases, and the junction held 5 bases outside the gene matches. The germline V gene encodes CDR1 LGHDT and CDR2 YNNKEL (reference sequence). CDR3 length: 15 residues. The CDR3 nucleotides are TGTGCCAGCAGCCAGCCCACTAGCGTCACAGATACGCAGTATTTT. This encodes CASSQPTSVTDTQYF.